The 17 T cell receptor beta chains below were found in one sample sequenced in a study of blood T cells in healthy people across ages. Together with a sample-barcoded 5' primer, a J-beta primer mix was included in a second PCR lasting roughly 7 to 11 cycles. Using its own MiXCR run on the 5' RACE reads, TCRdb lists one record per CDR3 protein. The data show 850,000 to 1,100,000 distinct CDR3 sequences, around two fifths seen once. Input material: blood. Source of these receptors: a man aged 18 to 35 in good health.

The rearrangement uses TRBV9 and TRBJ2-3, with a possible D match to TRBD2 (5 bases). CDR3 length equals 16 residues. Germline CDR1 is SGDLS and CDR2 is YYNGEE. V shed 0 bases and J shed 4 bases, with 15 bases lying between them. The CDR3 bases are TGTGCCAGCAGCGTAGAGGACGGGGTGTGGTCAGATACGCAGTATTTT. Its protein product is CASSVEDGVWSDTQYF.

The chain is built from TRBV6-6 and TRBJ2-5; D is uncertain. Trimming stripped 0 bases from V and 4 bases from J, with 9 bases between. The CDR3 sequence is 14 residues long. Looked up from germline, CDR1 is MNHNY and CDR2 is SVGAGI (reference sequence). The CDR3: CASSYSFSGETQYF. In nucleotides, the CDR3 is TGTGCCAGCAGTTACTCCTTCTCTGGAGAGACCCAGTACTTC.

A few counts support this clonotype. Written as DNA, the CDR3 is TGTGCCAGCAGCCAAGAAACGGGGCTCCCCTATGGCTACACCTTC. Translated, it gives CASSQETGLPYGYTF. The chain uses TRBV4-2 and TRBJ1-2; maybe TRBD1 (5 bases). The germline V and J ends were trimmed by 0 bases and 4 bases, with 12 bases remaining between them. This CDR3 has 15 amino acids. Germline V gene lookup returns CDR1 LGHNA and CDR2 YNFKEQ.

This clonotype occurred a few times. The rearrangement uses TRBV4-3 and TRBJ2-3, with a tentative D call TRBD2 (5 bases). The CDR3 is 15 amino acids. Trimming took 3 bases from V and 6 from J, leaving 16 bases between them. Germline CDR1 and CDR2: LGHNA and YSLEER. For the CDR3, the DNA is TGCGCCAGCAGCCAGGATCGGACTCACCGGGATACGCAGTATTTT. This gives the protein CASSQDRTHRDTQYF.

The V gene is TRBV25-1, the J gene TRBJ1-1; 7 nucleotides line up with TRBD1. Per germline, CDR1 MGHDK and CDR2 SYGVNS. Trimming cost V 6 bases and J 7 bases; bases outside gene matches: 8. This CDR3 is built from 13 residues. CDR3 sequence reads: CASSPLQGGEAFF. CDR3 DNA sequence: TGTGCCAGCAGCCCACTCCAGGGGGGTGAAGCTTTCTTT.

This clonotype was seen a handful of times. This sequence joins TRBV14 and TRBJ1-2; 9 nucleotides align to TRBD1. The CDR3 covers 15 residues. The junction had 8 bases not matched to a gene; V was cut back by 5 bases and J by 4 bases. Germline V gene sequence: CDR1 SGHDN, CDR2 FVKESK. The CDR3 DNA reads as TGTGCCAGCAGCTCCGGGACAGGGAAGCGCTATGGCTACACCTTC. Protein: CASSSGTGKRYGYTF.

CDR3 protein: CASSVMDNTEAFF. For the CDR3, the DNA is TGCGCCAGCAGCGTGATGGATAACACTGAAGCTTTCTTT. This chain joins TRBV5-1 and TRBJ1-1; no definite D call. The germline V and J ends were trimmed by 4 bases and 2 bases, with 9 bases remaining between them. Germline V lookup: CDR1 SGHRS, CDR2 YFSETQ. The CDR3 totals 13 residues.

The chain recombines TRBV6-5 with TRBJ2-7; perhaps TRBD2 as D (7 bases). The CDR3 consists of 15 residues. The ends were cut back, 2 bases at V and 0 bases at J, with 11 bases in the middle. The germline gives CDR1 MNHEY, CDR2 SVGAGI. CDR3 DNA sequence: TGTGCCAGCAGTTACGAGGGAGGGGGCTCCTACGAGCAGTACTTC. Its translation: CASSYEGGGSYEQYF.

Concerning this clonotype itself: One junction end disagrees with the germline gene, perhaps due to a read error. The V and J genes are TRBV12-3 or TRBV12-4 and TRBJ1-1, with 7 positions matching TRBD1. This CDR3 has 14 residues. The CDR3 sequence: CASSKTGMNPEAFF. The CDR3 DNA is TGTGCCAGCAGCAAGACAGGGATGAACCCTGAAGCTTTCTTT.

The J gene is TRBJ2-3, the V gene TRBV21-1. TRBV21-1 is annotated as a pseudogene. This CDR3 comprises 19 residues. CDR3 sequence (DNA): TGTGTCAGCAAGAATACCCTTGCACTCAAGTCGCCAATCACAGATACGCAGTATTTT. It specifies CVSKNTLALKSPITDTQYF.

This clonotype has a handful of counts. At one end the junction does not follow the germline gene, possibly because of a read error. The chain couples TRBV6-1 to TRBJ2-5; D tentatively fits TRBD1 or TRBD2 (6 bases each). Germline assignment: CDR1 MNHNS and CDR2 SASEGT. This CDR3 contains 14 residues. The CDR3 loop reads CANSDPGALETQYF. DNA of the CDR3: TGTGCCAACAGTGATCCGGGGGCTCTGGAGACCCAGTACTTC.

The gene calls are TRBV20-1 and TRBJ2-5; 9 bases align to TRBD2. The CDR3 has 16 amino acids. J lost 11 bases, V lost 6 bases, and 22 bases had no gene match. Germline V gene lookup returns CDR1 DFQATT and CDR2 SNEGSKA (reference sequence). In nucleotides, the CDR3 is TGCAGTGCCCCCGGTTCAGCGGGGGGCAAGGGTAATGGGCAGTACTTC. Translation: CSAPGSAGGKGNGQYF.

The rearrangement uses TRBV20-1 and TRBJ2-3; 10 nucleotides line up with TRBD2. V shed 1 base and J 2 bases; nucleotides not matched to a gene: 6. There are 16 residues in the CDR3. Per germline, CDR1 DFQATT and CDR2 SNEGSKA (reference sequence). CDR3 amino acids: CSARAYLAGDTDTQYF. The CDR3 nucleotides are TGCAGTGCTAGAGCCTACCTAGCGGGGGACACAGATACGCAGTATTTT.

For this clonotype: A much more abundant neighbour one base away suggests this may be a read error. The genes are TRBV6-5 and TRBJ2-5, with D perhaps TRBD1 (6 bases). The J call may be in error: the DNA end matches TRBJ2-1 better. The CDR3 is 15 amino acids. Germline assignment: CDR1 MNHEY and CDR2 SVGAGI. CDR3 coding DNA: TGTGCCAGCAGTTACACAGCCGGGACACCAGAGACCCAGTTCTTC. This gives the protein CASSYTAGTPETQFF.

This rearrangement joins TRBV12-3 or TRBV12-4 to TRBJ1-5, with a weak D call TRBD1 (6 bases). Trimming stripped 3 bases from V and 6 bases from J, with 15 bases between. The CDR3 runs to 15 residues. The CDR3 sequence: CASSFSPGVGQPQHF. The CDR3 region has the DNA TGTGCCAGCAGTTTTAGTCCAGGGGTAGGTCAGCCCCAGCATTTT.

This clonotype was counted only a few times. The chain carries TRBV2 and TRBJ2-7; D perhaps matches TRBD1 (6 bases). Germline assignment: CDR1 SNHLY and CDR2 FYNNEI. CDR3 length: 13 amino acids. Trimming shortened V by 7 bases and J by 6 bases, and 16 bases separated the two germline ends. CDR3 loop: CASIRTERREQYF. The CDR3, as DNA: TGTGCCAGCATCCGGACAGAGCGGCGCGAGCAGTACTTC. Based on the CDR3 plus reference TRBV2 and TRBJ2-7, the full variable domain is EPEVTQTPSHQVTQMGQEVILRCVPISNHLYFYWYRQILGQKVEFLVSFYNNEISEKSEIFDDQFSVERPDGSNFTLKIRSTKLEDSAMYFCASIRTERREQYFGPGTRLTVT.

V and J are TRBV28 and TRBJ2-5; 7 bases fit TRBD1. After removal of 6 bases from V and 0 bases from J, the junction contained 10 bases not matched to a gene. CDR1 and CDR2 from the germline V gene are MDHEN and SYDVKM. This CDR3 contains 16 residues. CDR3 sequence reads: CASRRTGTAYQETQYF. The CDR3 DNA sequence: TGTGCCAGCAGGCGAACCGGGACAGCGTACCAAGAGACCCAGTACTTC.